This paragraph covers one T cell receptor (beta chain) sequence. Its antigen is not identified. The record originates from a study of shared clonotypes between healthy human individuals. Study-wide findings and caveats: The researchers took only blood, and tissue repertoires probably look different.

Profiled with immunoSEQ multiplex PCR; TCRdb holds only in-frame clones, not every one. The sample holds roughly 2.2 million clones, around 93% seen once. J was trimmed by 6 bases and V by 5 bases; bases with no gene match: 6. The length of the CDR3 is 14 residues. CDR1 is SGHTA, CDR2 FQGTGA, per germline. The rearrangement uses TRBV7-3 and TRBJ2-1; 8 bases agree with TRBD2. This TCR derives from a man younger than 30 in good health. Some clones in this sample may be carry-over from other donors' samples. Sequenced material: naive CD4+ T cells from PBMCs. Documented subset: CD45RA+ positively selected. The CDR3 loop is CASSPGLVGNEQFF. CDR3 nucleotide sequence: TGTGCCAGCAGCCCGGGACTAGTGGGCAATGAGCAGTTCTTC.